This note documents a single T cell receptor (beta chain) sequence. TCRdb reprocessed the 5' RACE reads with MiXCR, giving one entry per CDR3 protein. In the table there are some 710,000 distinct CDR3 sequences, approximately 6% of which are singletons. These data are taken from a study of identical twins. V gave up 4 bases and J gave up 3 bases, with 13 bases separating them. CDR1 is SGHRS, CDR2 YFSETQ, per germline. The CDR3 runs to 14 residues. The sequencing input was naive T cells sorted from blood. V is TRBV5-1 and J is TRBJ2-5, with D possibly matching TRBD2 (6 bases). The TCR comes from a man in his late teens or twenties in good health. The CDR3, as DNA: TGCGCCAGCAGCCTCTCGACTAGGGAAGAGACCCAGTACTTC. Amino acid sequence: CASSLSTREETQYF.